These T cell receptor beta chains were read from a single sample in a study of blood T cell repertoires in COVID-19. Clones were read by immunoSEQ multiplex PCR, and TCRdb kept only the in-frame ones, dropping some. The sample carries about 150,000 clones, approximately 88% recorded once. Sequences were obtained from peripheral blood. The receptors come from a man aged 60 to 75 with active or convalescent COVID-19. The CDR3 runs from the conserved cysteine through the conserved F or W.

v_call | cdr3_aa
TRBV25-1 | CASSGTSGTHARNEQFF
TRBV15 | CATSRTTGTVNYGYTF
TRBV5-1 | CASSLDGGDYGYTF
TRBV6-6 | CASTPRGALSGEQYF
TRBV7-2 | CASSLATYEQYF
TRBV6-5 | CASSRQGINQPQHF
TRBV19 | CASSIAWGDDNQPQHF
TRBV24-1 | CATSDRTSGRGDTQYF
TRBV5-1 | CASSLAGRDGYTF
TRBV27 | CASSSPGQGFTGELFF
TRBV2 | CASRRSYEQYF
TRBV6-5 | CASSPDRRNQPQHF
TRBV7-2 | CASSPGLAGSYEQYF
TRBV7-3 | CASSPAGQGNTEAFF
TRBV7-9 | CASSVDRGGRFF
TRBV23-1 | CASSSRGTSGRVRETQYF
TRBV18 | CASSPLTREGQNTQYF
TRBV5-5 | CASSLSGSPYNEQFF
TRBV7-6 | CASSLVPQREGTEQFF
TRBV5-5 | CASSLGNRDGQPQHF
TRBV2 | CASRGQVYSNQPQHF
TRBV4-2 | CASSRVSGVPPDTQYF
TRBV2 | CASSYPKSGILDTQYF
TRBV5-5 | CASSLPSGYSGETQYF
TRBV5-4 | CASSWEAAAPLNYNEQFF
TRBV5-8 | CASSLDSLNTEAFF
TRBV7-2 | CASSSPGLAGALSRNEQFF
TRBV4-3 | CASSQAWQGQETQYF
TRBV4-2 | CASSHEIGSFSGANVLTF
TRBV7-6 | CASSLDHGAGAGNTIYF
TRBV18 | CASSVQGAWEQYF
TRBV7-9 | CASSKEGGSNQPQHF
TRBV7-6 | CASSRTRGSYNEQFF
TRBV24-1 | CATSDFGTSGDNEQFF
TRBV11-2 | CASSLDVGEAFF
TRBV6-4 | CASAVGEGPNYEQYF
TRBV4-1 | CASSQDARGHTGELFF
TRBV29-1 | CSVEAAGGPLYEQYF
TRBV7-2 | CASSLAGVGRVVEQYF
TRBV18 | CASSPPGTYGYTF
TRBV19 | CASSSLPRAYEQYF